The 17 T cell receptor beta chains presented below share a single source sample, sequenced in a study of CD8 T cells in ankylosing spondylitis. No antigen has been identified for these receptors. Study findings and constraints: Characteristic, it appeared, of ankylosing spondylitis blood was a TCR beta motif of about eight highly homologous variants.

TCRdb recomputed calls from the 5' RACE reads with MiXCR, one row per CDR3 protein. The sample lists around 480,000 distinct CDR3 sequences, more than 15% seen once, with over 0.9% in the top ten. The sample was blood, either unsorted or a sorted T cell fraction (not recorded which). All receptors derive from a male donor with ankylosing spondylitis.

This chain joins TRBV6-5 and TRBJ2-7; TRBD2 matches at 7 bases. Trimming cost V 0 bases and J 0 bases; bases outside gene matches: 5. The CDR3 sequence is 16 residues long. Looked up from germline, CDR1 is MNHEY and CDR2 is SVGAGI. In DNA form, the CDR3 reads TGTGCCAGCAGTTACTCTCCTAGCGGTAGCTCCTACGAGCAGTACTTC. This translates into CASSYSPSGSSYEQYF.

In its sample, this clonotype was seen a few times. The rearrangement links TRBV7-7 to TRBJ2-5, with D possibly matching TRBD2 (6 bases). Looked up from germline, CDR1 is SSHAT and CDR2 is FNYEAQ (reference sequence). The CDR3 consists of 15 residues. V was clipped by 5 bases and J by 5 bases, with 18 bases between them. As DNA, the CDR3 is TGTGCCAGCAGCCGTGATACGGGAGTAGGGGAGACCCAGTACTTC. Its protein is CASSRDTGVGETQYF.

This clonotype was observed a few times. This sequence joins TRBV29-1 and TRBJ1-1; D might be TRBD1 (5 bases). V dropped 7 bases and J dropped 1 base, with 13 bases sitting between them. The CDR3 sequence is 13 residues long. CDR1 is SQVTM, CDR2 ANQGSEA, per germline. The CDR3 sequence is CSAQGMGNTEAFF. The CDR3 DNA follows: TGCAGCGCGCAGGGAATGGGGAACACTGAAGCTTTCTTT.

In this sample, this clonotype turned up many times. The genes are TRBV12-3 or TRBV12-4 and TRBJ2-1; 10 bases fit TRBD2. J was trimmed by 6 bases and V by 1 base; bases with no gene match: 0. There are 14 residues in the CDR3. The CDR3: CASSLGTSGNEQFF. As DNA, the CDR3 is TGTGCCAGCAGTTTAGGGACTAGCGGCAATGAGCAGTTCTTC.

The rearrangement uses TRBV5-1 and TRBJ2-5, with 8 bases lining up with TRBD2. The CDR3 spans 15 residues. In germline, CDR1 is SGHRS, CDR2 YFSETQ. The J segment lost 5 bases and the V segment lost 4 bases, leaving 10 bases of the junction unmatched. CDR3 bases: TGCGCCAGCAGCCCGGGGACTAGGGGGGCCGAGACCCAGTACTTC. Translating it yields CASSPGTRGAETQYF.

The V call is TRBV6-6, the J call TRBJ1-5; D is possibly TRBD1 (6 bases). V dropped 7 bases and J dropped 7 bases, with 11 bases sitting between them. This CDR3 contains 12 residues. Per germline, CDR1 MNHNY and CDR2 SVGAGI (reference sequence). CDR3 bases: TGTGCCAGCACCACAGGGACCCAGCCCCAGCATTTT. Its translation: CASTTGTQPQHF.

For the CDR3, the DNA is TGTGCCTGGAGTGTAGGGAAGGCTAGCGGGGGGATGAATGAGCAGTTCTTC. Its protein is CAWSVGKASGGMNEQFF. This chain links TRBV30 with TRBJ2-1, with 11 positions matching TRBD2. V shed 0 bases and J 7 bases; nucleotides not matched to a gene: 11. The CDR3 loop spans 17 amino acids. Germline V gene sequence: CDR1 GTSNPN, CDR2 SVGIG (reference sequence).

This chain uses TRBV20-1 with TRBJ2-1; D perhaps matches TRBD2 (6 bases). V was trimmed by 0 bases and J by 4 bases, leaving 13 bases between them. Per the germline V gene, CDR1 is DFQATT and CDR2 is SNEGSKA (reference sequence). The CDR3 is made up of 15 amino acids. The CDR3: CSARDLAGRYNEQFF. CDR3 DNA sequence: TGCAGTGCTAGAGATTTGGCGGGGAGATACAATGAGCAGTTCTTC.

The V call is TRBV20-1, the J call TRBJ2-1; D gene uncertain. Germline CDR1 and CDR2: DFQATT and SNEGSKA (reference sequence). V was trimmed by 3 bases and J by 6 bases, leaving 3 bases between them. This CDR3 is built from 10 residues. CDR3 sequence: CSARRNEQFF. CDR3 DNA: TGCAGTGCTAGGCGCAATGAGCAGTTCTTC.

This clonotype was observed a handful of times. V usage is TRBV25-1 and J usage is TRBJ2-1; 7 bases fit TRBD1. V shed 4 bases and J 6 bases; nucleotides not matched to a gene: 9. This CDR3 spans 15 amino acids. In germline, CDR1 is MGHDK, CDR2 SYGVNS. The CDR3 protein is CASSGLDRVGNEQFF. As DNA, the CDR3 is TGTGCCAGCAGTGGCCTCGACAGGGTGGGCAATGAGCAGTTCTTC.

For the CDR3, the DNA is TGTGCCAGCAGCTACCGGCCGGGACAGGGGCCAGATACGCAGTATTTT. Its protein product is CASSYRPGQGPDTQYF. V gene TRBV7-9 combines with J gene TRBJ2-3; 10 bases line up with TRBD1. V trimming: 4 bases; J trimming: 4 bases; junction bases outside the gene matches: 8. This CDR3 has 16 residues. Germline CDR1 reads SEHNR; CDR2 reads FQNEAQ (reference sequence). Full variable domain (remainder filled in from reference TRBV7-9 and TRBJ2-3): DTGVSQNPRHKITKRGQNVTFRCDPISEHNRLYWYRQTLGQGPEFLTYFQNEAQLEKSRLLSDRFSAERPKGSFSTLEIQRTEQGDSAMYLCASSYRPGQGPDTQYFGPGTRLTVL.

This clonotype appeared a few times. The chain joins TRBV7-3 to TRBJ2-3; either TRBD1 or TRBD2 may fit D (5 bases each). This CDR3 is built from 13 residues. The ends were cut back, 0 bases at V and 5 bases at J, with 6 bases in the middle. Germline V gene data show CDR1 as SGHTA and CDR2 as FQGTGA. The CDR3 region is CASSLTGEDTQYF. DNA of the CDR3: TGTGCCAGCAGCTTAACGGGGGAAGATACGCAGTATTTT.

The chain joins TRBV6-1 to TRBJ2-7; the match to TRBD1 covers 8 bases. The J segment lost 5 bases and the V segment lost 6 bases, leaving 9 bases of the junction unmatched. This CDR3 spans 14 amino acids. The germline V gene encodes CDR1 MNHNS and CDR2 SASEGT. Here the CDR3 reads CASSLTGGVHEQYF. The CDR3 DNA sequence: TGTGCCAGCAGCCTTACAGGGGGAGTCCACGAGCAGTACTTC.

This clonotype was seen only a few times. This chain joins TRBV10-1 and TRBJ1-1; possible D gene TRBD1, 6 bases. V was shortened by 6 bases and J by 3 bases, with 11 bases between the two germline ends. The CDR3 is 13 amino acids. Per the germline V gene, CDR1 is WNHNN and CDR2 is SYGVQD (reference sequence). The CDR3 protein is CASSRTAYTEAFF. The DNA for the CDR3 is TGCGCCAGCAGCCGGACAGCCTACACTGAAGCTTTCTTT.

This clonotype was picked up a small number of times. The chain carries TRBV7-9 and TRBJ1-1; D is undetermined. Germline assignment: CDR1 SEHNR and CDR2 FQNEAQ (reference sequence). This CDR3 contains 12 residues. V was shortened by 3 bases and J by 6 bases, with 8 bases between the two germline ends. CDR3: CASSFPEPEAFF. In DNA form, the CDR3 reads TGTGCCAGCAGCTTTCCGGAACCTGAAGCTTTCTTT.

This clonotype was observed many times. This chain links TRBV7-2 with TRBJ2-5; 7 nucleotides match TRBD2. The CDR3 sequence is 15 residues long. J was trimmed by 5 bases and V by 1 base; bases with no gene match: 7. The germline V gene has CDR1 SGHTA and CDR2 FQGNSA. CDR3 loop: CASSLVRGRGETQYF. The CDR3 nucleotides are TGTGCCAGCAGCTTAGTTCGCGGGAGAGGGGAGACCCAGTACTTC. Using reference TRBV7-2 and TRBJ2-5 for the parts outside the CDR3, the full variable domain is GAGVSQSPSNKVTEKGKDVELRCDPISGHTALYWYRQSLGQGLEFLIYFQGNSAPDKSGLPSDRFSAERTGGSVSTLTIQRTQQEDSAVYLCASSLVRGRGETQYFGPGTRLLVL.

This rearrangement joins TRBV7-9 to TRBJ1-4, with D uncertain. Germline values: CDR1 SEHNR, CDR2 FQNEAQ (reference sequence). The CDR3 totals 14 residues. Trimming took 0 bases from V and 4 from J, leaving 6 bases between them. The CDR3 loop reads CASSLASGNEKLFF. In DNA form, the CDR3 reads TGTGCCAGCAGCTTAGCGAGCGGTAATGAAAAACTGTTTTTT.